One T cell receptor beta chain is described in this entry. These data belong to a study of early T cells in non-severe SARS-CoV-2 infection. Study-level background: Sequencing targeted bulk RNA from unsorted whole blood, leaving chains unpaired.

V lost 4 bases and J 3 bases, leaving 9 bases between the germline ends. The CDR3 has 12 amino acids. Germline V CDR1 and CDR2: DFQATT, SNEGSKA (reference sequence). Molecules of cDNA were individually given unique molecular identifiers that were attached to them. TCRdb independently ran MiXCR on the 5' RACE reads; one entry per CDR3 protein. There are roughly 100,000 distinct CDR3 sequences in the sample; about 13% occur only once, and around 2.4% lies in the top ten. Sequenced input: whole blood. This chain links TRBV20-1 with TRBJ1-2; unclear D gene. The sequence came from an adult who was a healthcare worker with PCR-confirmed SARS-CoV-2 infection or an uninfected control (not recorded which). The CDR3 coding sequence is TGCAGTGCTACCCAAACTGACTATGGCTACACCTTC. Encoded protein: CSATQTDYGYTF.